The TCR beta chain under discussion was sequenced for a study of T cell responses to AZD1222 COVID-19 vaccine. General study results and limits: The study identified only five or six AZD1222 recipients as seropositive at baseline. The sample set comprised mostly white British donors with more females, and clonal diversity was possibly underestimated. Receipt of two AZD1222 doses was followed by a rise in Spike-specific TCR breadth and depth.

Method: immunoSEQ multiplex PCR; TCRdb's copy keeps in-frame clones and lacks some. The table records roughly 140,000 clones, 88% of them present only once. This CDR3 has 12 residues. The germline CDR1 and CDR2 sequences are SNHLY and FYNNEI. Trimming shortened V by 8 bases and J by 11 bases, and 13 bases separated the two germline ends. Worth noting for this clone: Antigen specificity is unknown.

Here the sequenced sample was peripheral blood, taken 28 days after the second AZD1222 dose. This clonotype was obtained from an adult who received the AZD1222 COVID-19 vaccine. The V and J genes are TRBV2 and TRBJ1-6, with a tentative D call TRBD1 (6 bases). CDR3 DNA sequence: TGTGCCAGCTCCAGGTCAGGGGCACCCCTCCACTTT. Its translation: CASSRSGAPLHF.